This T cell receptor (beta chain) was profiled in a study of blood T cell repertoires in COVID-19. Study summary: Sources were T cells, B-cell-depleted T cells, or PBMCs; the material itself was cDNA or gDNA.

Recruits, aged about 18 to 89 years, lived in around 24 US areas. Study processing details: Cell counts per sample came from amplifying reference gene primers. Some clones are missing from TCRdb's copy, which holds only in-frame ones; the method was immunoSEQ multiplex PCR. V and J calls and clone size follow that table, whereas D and trimming were derived from the DNA. The profile covers about 160,000 clones, with more than 75% appearing a single time and less than 8% taken by the ten largest. The V gene's germline CDR1 is SGHRS and CDR2 YFSETQ. J was trimmed by 0 bases and V by 0 bases; bases with no gene match: 13. The CDR3 extends over 20 amino acids.

The sequence was obtained from a woman in her 50s who had recovered from COVID-19. The sequencing sample was made of PBMCs or T cells enriched from blood (not recorded which). The rearrangement joins TRBV5-1 to TRBJ2-1; TRBD1 agrees at 9 bases. CDR3: CASSLAGPGTGWPSYNEQFF. Here the CDR3 DNA reads TGCGCCAGCAGCTTGGCCGGCCCGGGGACAGGGTGGCCCTCCTACAATGAGCAGTTCTTC.